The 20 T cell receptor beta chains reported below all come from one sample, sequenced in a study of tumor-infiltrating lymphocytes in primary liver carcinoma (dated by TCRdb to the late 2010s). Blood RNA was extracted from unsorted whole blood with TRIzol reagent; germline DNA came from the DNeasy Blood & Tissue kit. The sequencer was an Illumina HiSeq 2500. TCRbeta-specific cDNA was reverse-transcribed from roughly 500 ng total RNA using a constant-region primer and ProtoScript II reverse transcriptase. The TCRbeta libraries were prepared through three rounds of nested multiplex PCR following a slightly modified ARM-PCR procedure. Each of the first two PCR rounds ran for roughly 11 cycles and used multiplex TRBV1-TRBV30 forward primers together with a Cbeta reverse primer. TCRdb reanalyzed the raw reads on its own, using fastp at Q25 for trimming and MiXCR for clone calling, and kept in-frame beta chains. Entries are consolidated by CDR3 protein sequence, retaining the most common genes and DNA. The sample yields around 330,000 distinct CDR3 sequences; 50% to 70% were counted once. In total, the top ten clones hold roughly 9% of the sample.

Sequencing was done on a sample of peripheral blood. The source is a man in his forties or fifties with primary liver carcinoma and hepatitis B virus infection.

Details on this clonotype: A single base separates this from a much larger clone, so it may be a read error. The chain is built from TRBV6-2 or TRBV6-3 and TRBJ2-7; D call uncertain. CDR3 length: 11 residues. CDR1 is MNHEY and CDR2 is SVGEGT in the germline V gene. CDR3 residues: CVSSPPGEQYF. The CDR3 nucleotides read TGTGTCAGCAGTCCCCCCGGCGAGCAGTACTTC.

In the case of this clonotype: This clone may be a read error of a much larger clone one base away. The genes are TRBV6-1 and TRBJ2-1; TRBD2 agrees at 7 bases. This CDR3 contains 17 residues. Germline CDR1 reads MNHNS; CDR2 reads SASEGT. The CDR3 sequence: CASSEAPLASSHNEQFF. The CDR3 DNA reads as TGTGCCAGCAGTGAAGCTCCACTAGCGAGCTCCCACAATGAGCAGTTCTTC.

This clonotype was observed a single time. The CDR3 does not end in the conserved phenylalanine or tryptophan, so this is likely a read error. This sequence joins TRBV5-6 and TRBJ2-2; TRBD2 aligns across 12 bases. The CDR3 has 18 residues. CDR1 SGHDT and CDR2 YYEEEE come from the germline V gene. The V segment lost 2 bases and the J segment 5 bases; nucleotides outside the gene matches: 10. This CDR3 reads CASSLILAGGPGTGELFL. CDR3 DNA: TGTGCCAGCAGCTTAATCCTAGCGGGAGGGCCAGGAACCGGGGAGCTGTTTCTT.

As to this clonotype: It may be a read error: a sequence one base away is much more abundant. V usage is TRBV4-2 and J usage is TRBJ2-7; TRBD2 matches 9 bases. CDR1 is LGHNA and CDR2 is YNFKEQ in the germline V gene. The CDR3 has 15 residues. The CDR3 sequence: CASNQVAGVGYEQYF. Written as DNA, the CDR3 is TGTGCCAGCAACCAAGTAGCGGGAGTAGGCTACGAGCAGTACTTC.

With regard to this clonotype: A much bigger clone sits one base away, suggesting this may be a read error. CDR3 nucleotide sequence: TGCAGCGGGGACAGAGCTATGAACACTGAAGCTTCCTTT. Protein sequence: CSGDRAMNTEASF. This sequence joins TRBV29-1 and TRBJ1-1; 7 bases line up with TRBD1. Germline CDR1 and CDR2: SQVTM and ANQGSEA. The CDR3 has 13 amino acids. The full variable domain, in which reference TRBV29-1 and TRBJ1-1 provide the parts outside the CDR3, is SAVISQKPSRDICQRGTSLTIQCQVDSQVTMMFWYRQQPGQSLTLIATANQGSEATYESGFVIDKFPISRPNLTFSTLTVSNMSPEDSSIYLCSGDRAMNTEASFGQGTRLTVV.

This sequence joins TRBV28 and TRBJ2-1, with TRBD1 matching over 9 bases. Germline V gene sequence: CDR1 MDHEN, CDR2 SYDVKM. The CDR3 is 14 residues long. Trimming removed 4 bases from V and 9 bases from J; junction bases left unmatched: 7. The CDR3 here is CASSSPQGAGEQFF. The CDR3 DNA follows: TGTGCCAGCAGTTCGCCACAGGGGGCTGGTGAGCAGTTCTTC.

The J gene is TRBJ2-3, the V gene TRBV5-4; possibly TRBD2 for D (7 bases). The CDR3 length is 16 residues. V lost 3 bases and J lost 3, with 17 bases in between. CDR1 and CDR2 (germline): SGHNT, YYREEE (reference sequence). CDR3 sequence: CASSSRGRGTTDTQYF. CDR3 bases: TGTGCCAGCAGCTCACGGGGGAGGGGGACAACAGATACGCAGTATTTT.

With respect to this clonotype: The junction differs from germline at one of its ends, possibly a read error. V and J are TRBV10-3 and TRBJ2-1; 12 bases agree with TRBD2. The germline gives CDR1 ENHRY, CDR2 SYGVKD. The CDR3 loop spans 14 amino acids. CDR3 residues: CVIRLAGGYNEQFF. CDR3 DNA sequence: TGTGTCATCAGGCTAGCGGGAGGGTACAATGAACAGTTCTTC.

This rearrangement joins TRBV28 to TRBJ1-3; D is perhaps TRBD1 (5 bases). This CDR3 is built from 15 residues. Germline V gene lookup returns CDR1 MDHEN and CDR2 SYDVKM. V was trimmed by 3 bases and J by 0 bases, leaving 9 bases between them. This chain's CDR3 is CASSFYQGSGNTIYF. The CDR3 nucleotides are TGTGCCAGCAGTTTCTATCAGGGCTCTGGAAACACCATATATTTT.

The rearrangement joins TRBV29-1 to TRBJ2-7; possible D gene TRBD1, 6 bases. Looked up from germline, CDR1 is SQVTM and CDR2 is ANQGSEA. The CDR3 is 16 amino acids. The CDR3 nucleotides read TGCAGTGCCATGACATCTGGGGGCGGCGCTCCCTACGAGCAGTACTTC. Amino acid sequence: CSAMTSGGGAPYEQYF.

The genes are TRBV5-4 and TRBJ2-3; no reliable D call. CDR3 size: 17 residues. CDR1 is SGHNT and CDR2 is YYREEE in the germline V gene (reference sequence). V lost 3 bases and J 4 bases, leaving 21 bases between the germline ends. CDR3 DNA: TGTGCCAGCAGCTCGATTTTAAGCCTTTCTATACCAGATACGCAGTATTTT. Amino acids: CASSSILSLSIPDTQYF.

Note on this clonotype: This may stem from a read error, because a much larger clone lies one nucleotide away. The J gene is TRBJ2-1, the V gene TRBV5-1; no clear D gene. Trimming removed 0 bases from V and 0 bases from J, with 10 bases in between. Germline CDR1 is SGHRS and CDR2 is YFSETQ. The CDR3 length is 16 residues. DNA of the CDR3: TGCGCCAGCAGCTTGGGGGCGGCGAGCTCCTACAATGAGCAGTTCTTC. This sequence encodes CASSLGAASSYNEQFF.

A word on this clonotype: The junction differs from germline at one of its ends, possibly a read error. The CDR3 DNA reads TGTGACAGCAGCTCAATACAGGACGAGACCCAGTACTTC. Amino acid sequence: CDSSSIQDETQYF. The chain couples TRBV11-2 to TRBJ2-5; weak D call: TRBD1 (5 bases). Germline V gene sequence: CDR1 SGHAT, CDR2 FQNNGV. The CDR3 has 13 residues.

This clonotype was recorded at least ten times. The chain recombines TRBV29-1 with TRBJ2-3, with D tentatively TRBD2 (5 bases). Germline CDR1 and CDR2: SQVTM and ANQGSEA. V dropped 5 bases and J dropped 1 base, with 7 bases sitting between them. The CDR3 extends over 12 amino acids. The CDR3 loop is CSVSGGTDTQYF. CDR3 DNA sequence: TGCAGCGTTAGCGGAGGCACAGATACGCAGTATTTT.

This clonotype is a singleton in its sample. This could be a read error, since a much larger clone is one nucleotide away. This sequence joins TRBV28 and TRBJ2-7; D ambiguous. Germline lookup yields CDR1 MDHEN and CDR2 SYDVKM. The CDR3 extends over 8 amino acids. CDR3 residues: CATYEQYF. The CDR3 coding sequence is TGTGCGACCTACGAGCAGTACTTC. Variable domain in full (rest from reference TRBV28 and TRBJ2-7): DVKVTQSSRYLVKRTGEKVFLECVQDMDHENMFWYRQDPGLGLRLIYFSYDVKMKEKGDIPEGYSVSREKKERFSLILESASTNQTSMYLCATYEQYFGPGTRLTVT.

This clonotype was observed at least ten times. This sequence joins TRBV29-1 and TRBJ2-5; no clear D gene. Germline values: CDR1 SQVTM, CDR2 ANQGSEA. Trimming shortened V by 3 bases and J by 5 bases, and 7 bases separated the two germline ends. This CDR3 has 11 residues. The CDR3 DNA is TGCAGCGTTGAGGGATCTGAGACCCAGTACTTC. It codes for CSVEGSETQYF.

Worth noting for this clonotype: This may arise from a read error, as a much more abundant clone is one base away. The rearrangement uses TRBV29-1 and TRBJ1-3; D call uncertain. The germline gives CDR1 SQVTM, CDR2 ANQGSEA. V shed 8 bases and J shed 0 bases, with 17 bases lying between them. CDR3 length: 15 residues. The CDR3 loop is CSHRGVGNSGNTIYF. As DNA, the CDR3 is TGCAGCCATCGTGGGGTAGGCAACTCTGGAAACACCATATATTTT.

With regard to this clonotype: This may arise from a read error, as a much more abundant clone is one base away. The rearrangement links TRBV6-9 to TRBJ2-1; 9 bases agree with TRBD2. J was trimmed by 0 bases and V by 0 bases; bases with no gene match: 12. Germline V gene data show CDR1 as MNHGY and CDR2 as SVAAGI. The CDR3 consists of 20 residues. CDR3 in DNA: TGTGCCAGCAGTTATTCCGCGGGAGGGCCCGATGGGAGCTCCTACAATGAGCAGTTCTTC. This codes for CASSYSAGGPDGSSYNEQFF.

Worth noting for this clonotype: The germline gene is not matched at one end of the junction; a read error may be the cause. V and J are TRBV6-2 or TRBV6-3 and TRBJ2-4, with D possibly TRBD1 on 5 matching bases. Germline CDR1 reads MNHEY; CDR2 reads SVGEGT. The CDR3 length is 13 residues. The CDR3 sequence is CASQDGAKSIQYF. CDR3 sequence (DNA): TGTGCCAGCCAAGATGGGGCCAAAAGCATTCAGTACTTC.

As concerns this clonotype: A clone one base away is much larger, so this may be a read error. The CDR3 loop reads CASSLTDRASNQSQHF. For the CDR3, the DNA is TGCGCCAGCAGCCTTACAGACAGGGCCAGCAATCAGTCCCAGCATTTT. The V call is TRBV4-1, the J call TRBJ1-5; TRBD1 aligns across 7 bases. The CDR3 loop spans 16 amino acids. Looked up from germline, CDR1 is MGHRA and CDR2 is YSYEKL.